The 21 T cell receptor beta chains listed next were all sequenced from one sample in a study of beta chain features in type 1 diabetes. The investigators reverse transcribed all of the isolated RNA, so they sequenced expressed TCRB transcripts. Clones were read by immunoSEQ multiplex PCR, and TCRdb kept only the in-frame ones, dropping some. The table lists 390,000 or so clones, approximately 13% of them singletons. Sequenced sample: naive CD4+ T cells from blood. Receptors were obtained from a man aged 25-40 years in good health.

This clone was seen only a few times. V usage is TRBV5-1 and J usage is TRBJ2-1; maybe TRBD1 (5 bases). The CDR3 is made up of 14 amino acids. Germline CDR1 reads SGHRS; CDR2 reads YFSETQ. V was cut by 2 bases and J by 8 bases, with 14 bases left in between. The CDR3 here is CASSLGHDVDEQFF. The CDR3 DNA is TGCGCCAGCAGCTTAGGACATGACGTCGATGAGCAGTTCTTC.

The CDR3 region is CASSLVGGPAGTQYF. CDR3 nucleotides: TGTGCCAGCAGCTTAGTGGGAGGCCCCGCAGGCACGCAGTATTTT. The J gene is TRBJ2-3, the V gene TRBV11-2, with D possibly TRBD2 on 6 matching bases. The CDR3 extends over 15 amino acids. V dropped 1 base and J dropped 9 bases, with 17 bases sitting between them. The germline gives CDR1 SGHAT, CDR2 FQNNGV.

This chain connects TRBV7-2 to TRBJ2-6; possibly TRBD1 for D (6 bases). The CDR3 covers 15 residues. V lost 5 bases and J 2 bases, leaving 10 bases between the germline ends. Germline assignment: CDR1 SGHTA and CDR2 FQGNSA. The CDR3 bases are TGTGCCAGCAGCCGCCAGGGGACTGGGGCCAACGTCCTGACTTTC. This encodes CASSRQGTGANVLTF.

This clone was recorded a few times. The CDR3 DNA reads TGCGCCAGCAGCCAAGGACCCACGACCCTGTTCTTC. Amino acid sequence: CASSQGPTTLFF. The rearrangement joins TRBV4-3 to TRBJ2-1; D is uncertain. The CDR3 covers 12 residues. V was clipped by 1 base and J by 15 bases, with 13 bases between them. Germline CDR1 reads LGHNA; CDR2 reads YSLEER.

The J gene is TRBJ2-3, the V gene TRBV15, with 7 bases fitting TRBD2. The CDR3 is 18 residues long. V lost 0 bases and J lost 3; bases outside the gene matches: 12. Germline assignment: CDR1 LNHNV and CDR2 YYDKDF (reference sequence). The CDR3 is CATSRDLGSGGSTDTQYF. CDR3 coding DNA: TGTGCCACCAGCAGAGATCTGGGGTCTGGCGGGAGTACAGATACGCAGTATTTT.

A word on this clone: Other DNA sequences in the same sample also yield this CDR3. The genes are TRBV30 and TRBJ2-3, with a weak D call TRBD2 (6 bases). Germline lookup yields CDR1 GTSNPN and CDR2 SVGIG (reference sequence). CDR3 length: 12 amino acids. V lost 0 bases, J lost 6 bases, and 7 bases lay in between. This CDR3 reads CAWSVRGDTQYF. CDR3 coding DNA: TGTGCCTGGAGTGTCCGGGGGGATACGCAGTATTTT.

The chain joins TRBV10-3 to TRBJ2-2; D gene uncertain. V was shortened by 8 bases and J by 6 bases, with 13 bases between the two germline ends. The CDR3 has 13 residues. From germline, CDR1 is ENHRY and CDR2 SYGVKD. The CDR3 bases are TGTGCCATCGCGCAGTCGAGCCCCGGGGAGCTGTTTTTT. It codes for CAIAQSSPGELFF.

This clone was seen more than once but under ten times. In DNA form, the CDR3 reads TGTGCCAGCAGCTTACGTCAAAAAGAGACCCAGTACTTC. Protein product: CASSLRQKETQYF. The J gene is TRBJ2-5, the V gene TRBV11-2; the D is unclear. The germline CDR1 and CDR2 sequences are SGHAT and FQNNGV. V lost 2 bases and J 3 bases, leaving 7 bases between the germline ends. The CDR3 runs 13 residues.

This clone was detected a few times. The chain combines TRBV7-9 with TRBJ2-7; D may be TRBD1 or TRBD2 (5 bases each). Per the germline V gene, CDR1 is SEHNR and CDR2 is FQNEAQ (reference sequence). This CDR3 is 14 amino acids long. V was trimmed by 1 base and J by 4 bases, leaving 11 bases between them. The CDR3 sequence: CASSLGTPGYEQYF. The CDR3 DNA is TGTGCCAGCAGCTTAGGGACACCGGGGTACGAGCAGTACTTC.

This clone has more than one count but fewer than ten. CDR3: CASSFGGASGVQETQYF. The CDR3 nucleotides read TGTGCCAGCAGCTTTGGCGGGGCTAGCGGGGTCCAAGAGACCCAGTACTTC. The chain combines TRBV7-9 with TRBJ2-5; 9 bases align to TRBD2. The CDR3 covers 17 residues. Germline trimming cut 3 bases from V and 1 base from J; bases unmatched to any gene: 9. Germline CDR1 and CDR2: SEHNR and FQNEAQ (reference sequence).

This chain joins TRBV6-5 and TRBJ1-1; D is possibly TRBD1 (6 bases). The CDR3 loop spans 13 amino acids. Between the trimmed V and J ends, which lost 6 bases and 4 bases, there was a span of 12 bases. Germline V gene lookup returns CDR1 MNHEY and CDR2 SVGAGI. Here the CDR3 reads CASSPQGITEAFF. In DNA, the CDR3 is TGTGCCAGCAGCCCACAGGGCATCACTGAAGCTTTCTTT.

The genes are TRBV29-1 and TRBJ2-7; a possible D gene is TRBD2 (6 bases). Germline V gene lookup returns CDR1 SQVTM and CDR2 ANQGSEA. CDR3 length: 9 residues. CDR3 coding DNA: TGCAGAAACGGGGGAGAGCAGTACTTC. It encodes CRNGGEQYF.

This clone showed up just a few times. The sample carries other DNA sequences with the same CDR3. The genes are TRBV9 and TRBJ2-3; D unresolved. Germline CDR1 and CDR2: SGDLS and YYNGEE. The CDR3 has 12 residues. V lost 0 bases, J lost 5 bases, and 4 bases lay in between. The CDR3 here is CASSVALDTQYF. The CDR3 nucleotides read TGTGCCAGCAGCGTAGCTTTAGATACGCAGTATTTT.

The chain carries TRBV11-3 and TRBJ1-1, with D unclear. CDR1 is SGHNT, CDR2 YENEEA, per germline. The CDR3 has 14 amino acids. The V and J ends lost 2 bases and 3 bases respectively, with 10 bases between them. CDR3 protein: CASSLQDGDTEAFF. The CDR3 nucleotides are TGTGCCAGCAGCTTACAGGACGGGGACACTGAAGCTTTCTTT. Full variable domain (missing parts from reference TRBV11-3 and TRBJ1-1): EAGVVQSPRYKIIEKKQPVAFWCNPISGHNTLYWYLQNLGQGPELLIRYENEEAVDDSQLPKDRFSAERLKGVDSTLKIQPAELGDSAVYLCASSLQDGDTEAFFGQGTRLTVV.

The chain links TRBV19 to TRBJ2-5, with 10 bases matching TRBD2. V shed 8 bases, J shed 1 base, and the junction held 1 base outside the gene matches. The V gene's germline CDR1 is LNHDA and CDR2 SQIVND (reference sequence). The CDR3 length is 13 residues. Here the CDR3 reads CASGTSVQETQYF. CDR3 bases: TGTGCCAGTGGGACTAGCGTCCAAGAGACCCAGTACTTC. Full variable domain (missing parts from reference TRBV19 and TRBJ2-5): DGGITQSPKYLFRKEGQNVTLSCEQNLNHDAMYWYRQDPGQGLRLIYYSQIVNDFQKGDIAEGYSVSREKKESFPLTVTSAQKNPTAFYLCASGTSVQETQYFGPGTRLLVL.

The gene calls are TRBV21-1 and TRBJ2-7. TRBV21-1 is a pseudogene. This CDR3 comprises 17 residues. The CDR3 DNA follows: TGTGCCAGCAGCAAATTCGAAGGTACCGTGGCGTCCTACGAGCAGTACGTC. It yields the protein CASSKFEGTVASYEQYV.

This clone was found a few times. The V call is TRBV10-3, the J call TRBJ2-4; 8 nucleotides align to TRBD1. CDR1 is ENHRY and CDR2 is SYGVKD in the germline V gene. The CDR3 runs 14 residues. Trimming removed 4 bases from V and 8 bases from J; junction bases left unmatched: 7. The CDR3 loop is CAISAGQGADIQYF. The CDR3 nucleotides are TGTGCCATCAGTGCAGGACAGGGTGCGGACATTCAGTACTTC.

On this clone itself: Sequence at one end of the junction differs from germline and may be a read error. This sequence joins TRBV6-5 and TRBJ2-1; D is possibly TRBD1 (6 bases). Per the germline V gene, CDR1 is MNHEY and CDR2 is SVGAGI. The CDR3 spans 14 residues. Here the CDR3 reads CASSESGRGPVWLF. In DNA form, the CDR3 reads TGTGCCAGCAGTGAAAGTGGCAGGGGCCCAGTTTGGCTCTTC.

This clone occurred a few times. This chain links TRBV9 with TRBJ1-6; 9 positions match TRBD1. From germline, CDR1 is SGDLS and CDR2 YYNGEE. The junction had 7 bases not matched to a gene; V was cut back by 4 bases and J by 5 bases. The CDR3 loop spans 16 amino acids. The CDR3, as DNA: TGTGCCAGCAGCCCGTGGACAGGGGCGAATAATTCACCCCTCCACTTT. This encodes CASSPWTGANNSPLHF.

The V call is TRBV29-1, the J call TRBJ2-5; D uncertain. Trimming left V 4 bases short and J 2 bases short, with 14 bases between. The CDR3 loop spans 14 amino acids. Germline CDR1 is SQVTM and CDR2 is ANQGSEA. The CDR3 here is CSVVFYRSQETQYF. CDR3 sequence (DNA): TGCAGCGTTGTTTTCTATCGGAGTCAAGAGACCCAGTACTTC.

The J gene is TRBJ2-6, the V gene TRBV7-6, with a tentative D call TRBD1 (5 bases). The germline CDR1 and CDR2 sequences are SGHVS and FNYEAQ. With 4 bases removed from V and 0 bases from J, the gap between germline ends came to 16 bases. The CDR3 has 18 amino acids. This CDR3 reads CASSSTDIDLSGANVLTF. For the CDR3, the DNA is TGTGCCAGCAGCTCGACGGACATTGATCTCTCTGGGGCCAACGTCCTGACTTTC.